These T cell receptor beta chains were read from a single sample in a study of cytomegalovirus exposure and HLA in healthy donors. The assay was immunoSEQ multiplex PCR, and TCRdb's table has in-frame clones only and misses some. The sample shows more than 95,000 clones, roughly 86% of them seen only once. The sequencing input was PBMCs. These receptors were taken from a man younger than 35 in good health and CMV-seronegative. The CDR3 runs from the conserved cysteine through the conserved F or W. A D gene is named only where the DNA matches it firmly. A row's size may be missing; if present it is once, few, many or a size class.

V,J,size,length,D,CDR3,DNA
TRBV6-4,TRBJ2-1,NA,13,TRBD1,CASSVTGVREQFF,TGTGCCAGCAGTGTCACAGGGGTGCGTGAGCAGTTCTTC
TRBV2,TRBJ1-2,few,15,TRBD1,CASSVQGVPNYGYTF,TGTGCCAGCAGTGTACAGGGGGTTCCTAACTATGGCTACACCTTC
TRBV10-3,TRBJ1-3,NA,13,NA,CALQGNPGNTIYF,TGTGCCCTTCAGGGGAATCCTGGAAACACCATATATTTT
TRBV5-1,TRBJ2-7,NA,15,NA,CASSLGTASSYEQYF,TGCGCCAGCAGCCTGGGGACCGCTAGCTCCTACGAGCAGTACTTC
TRBV9,TRBJ1-5,NA,15,TRBD1,CASSVTGTANQPQHF,TGTGCCAGCAGCGTAACCGGGACAGCTAATCAGCCCCAGCATTTT
TRBV7-9,TRBJ2-7,NA,14,NA,CASSPPGYSYEQYF,TGTGCCAGCAGCCCACCGGGATATTCCTACGAGCAGTACTTC
TRBV21-1,TRBJ2-1,once,15,NA,CASSKKVGGCNEQFF,TGTGCCAGCAGCAAGAAGGTAGGAGGATGCAATGAGCAGTTCTTC
TRBV7-2,TRBJ2-1,NA,13,NA,CASSSLALGEQFF,TGTGCCAGCAGCTCTCTAGCTCTTGGTGAGCAGTTCTTC
TRBV9,TRBJ1-2,NA,13,TRBD1,CASSTGTGGSYTF,TGTGCCAGCAGCACTGGGACAGGGGGGAGCTACACCTTC
TRBV5-4,TRBJ1-4,NA,14,TRBD1,CASSPGTDNEKLFF,TGTGCCAGCAGCCCCGGGACAGATAATGAAAAACTGTTTTTT
TRBV5-1,TRBJ2-5,NA,16,TRBD2,CASSLEGSGVAETQYF,TGCGCCAGCAGCTTGGAGGGTAGCGGGGTAGCAGAGACCCAGTACTTC
TRBV18,TRBJ1-5,NA,14,TRBD1,CASSPRQGGQPQHF,TGTGCCAGCTCACCCCGACAGGGCGGTCAGCCCCAGCATTTT
TRBV7-2,TRBJ1-5,NA,15,NA,CASSLDGARNQPQHF,TGTGCCAGCAGCTTAGATGGGGCGCGGAATCAGCCCCAGCATTTT